The entry below gives a single T cell receptor (beta chain) sequence along with its context. Seattle participants joined during active infection and were tracked over time. The sample originates from a study of blood T cell repertoires in COVID-19. From germline, CDR1 is SEHNR and CDR2 FQNEAQ (reference sequence). V lost 7 bases and J 1 base, leaving 10 bases between the germline ends. The CDR3 loop spans 13 amino acids. The protocol was immunoSEQ multiplex PCR, while the TCRdb copy is restricted to in-frame clones and leaves out a portion. The sample has 400,000 to 450,000 clones, about 91% seen once.

The TCR was taken from a woman aged 35 to 49 with COVID-19, enrolled during active disease. The rearrangement uses TRBV7-9 and TRBJ1-1; no clear D gene. Sequencing used peripheral blood. The CDR3 region has the DNA TGTGCCAGCACCCCGGAGGGGAACACTGAAGCTTTCTTT. Its protein is CASTPEGNTEAFF.